Presented here are 2 T cell receptor beta chains from one specimen sequenced in a study of blood T cells in healthy people across ages. The use of a sample-barcoded 5' primer and a J-beta primer mix characterized a second PCR of roughly 6 to 11 cycles. TCRdb fed the 5' RACE reads into MiXCR, producing one record per CDR3 protein. The table lists 550,000 to 800,000 distinct CDR3 sequences, around 21% of them singletons. Sequencing input: blood. Receptors originate from a man in his sixties or seventies in good health.

CDR3: CSARGGTPSEQFF. The CDR3 DNA reads as TGCAGTGCTAGAGGCGGGACTCCCAGTGAGCAGTTCTTC. The gene calls are TRBV20-1 and TRBJ2-1; a weak D match, TRBD2 (6 bases). V lost 1 base to trimming and J lost 9 bases, with 13 bases between them. Germline CDR1 DFQATT, CDR2 SNEGSKA (reference sequence). This CDR3 has 13 residues.

The chain uses TRBV5-1 and TRBJ1-1; D unclear. V lost 4 bases to trimming and J lost 1 base, with 11 bases between them. In germline, CDR1 is SGHRS, CDR2 YFSETQ. There are 14 residues in the CDR3. The DNA for the CDR3 is TGCGCCAGCAGCCCTGGCGGGCAGAACACTGAAGCTTTCTTT. Amino acids: CASSPGGQNTEAFF.